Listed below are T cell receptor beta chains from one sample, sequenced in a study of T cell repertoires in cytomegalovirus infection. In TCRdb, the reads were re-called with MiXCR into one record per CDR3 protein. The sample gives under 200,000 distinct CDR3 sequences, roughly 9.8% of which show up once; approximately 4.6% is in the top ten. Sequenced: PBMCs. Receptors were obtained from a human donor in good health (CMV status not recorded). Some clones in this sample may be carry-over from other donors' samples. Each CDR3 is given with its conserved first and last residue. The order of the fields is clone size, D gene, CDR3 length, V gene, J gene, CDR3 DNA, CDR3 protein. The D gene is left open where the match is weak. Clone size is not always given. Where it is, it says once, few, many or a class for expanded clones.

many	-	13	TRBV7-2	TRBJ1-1	TGTGCCAGCAGCTTAGGTCAGAACACTGAAGCTTTCTTT	CASSLGQNTEAFF
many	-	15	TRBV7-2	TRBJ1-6	TGTGCCAGCAGCTCACCTCGACGGATTAATTCACCCCTCCACTTT	CASSSPRRINSPLHF
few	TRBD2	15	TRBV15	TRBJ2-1	TGTGCCACCAGCAGAGGAAGCGGGAGTGGGGATGAGCAGTTCTTC	CATSRGSGSGDEQFF
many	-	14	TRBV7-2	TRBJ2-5	TGTGCCAGCAGCTTATTGGAGCAAAAAGAGACCCAGTACTTC	CASSLLEQKETQYF
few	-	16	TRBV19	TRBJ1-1	TGTGCCAGTAGTATAGACTCAGGGGCACTGAACACTGAAGCTTTCTTT	CASSIDSGALNTEAFF
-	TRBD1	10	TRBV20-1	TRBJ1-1	TGCAGGGCGACAGGGGATGAAGCTTTCTTT	CRATGDEAFF
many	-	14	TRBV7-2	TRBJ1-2	TGTGCCAGCAGCCCGGGGGGCTCCAACTATGGCTACACCTTC	CASSPGGSNYGYTF
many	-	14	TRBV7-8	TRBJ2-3	TGTGCCAGCAGCTTTTTGCTGTACACAGATACGCAGTATTTT	CASSFLLYTDTQYF
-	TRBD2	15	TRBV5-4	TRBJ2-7	TGTGCCAGCAGCTCGGGACTAGCGGGGGAGTACGAGCAGTACTTC	CASSSGLAGEYEQYF
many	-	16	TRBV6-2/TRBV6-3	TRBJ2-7	TGTGCCAGCAGCCCAATACGTCCGAGGGACGGCTACGAGCAGTACTTC	CASSPIRPRDGYEQYF
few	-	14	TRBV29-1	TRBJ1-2	TGCAGCGTTGGACAAGTCGGCTCTAACTATGGCTACACCTTC	CSVGQVGSNYGYTF
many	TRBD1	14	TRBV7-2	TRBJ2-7	TGTGCCAGCAGCAAATACCGGGACAGCTACGAGCAGTACTTC	CASSKYRDSYEQYF
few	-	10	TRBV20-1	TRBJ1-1	TGCAGTGCTGGAAACACTGAAGCTTTCTTT	CSAGNTEAFF
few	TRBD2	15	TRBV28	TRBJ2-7	TGTGCCAGCGAAACTAGCGGGAAGTTATGGTACGAGCAGTACTTC	CASETSGKLWYEQYF
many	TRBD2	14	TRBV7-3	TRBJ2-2	TGTGCCAGCAGCTTTGGGACTAGCGGCGGGGAGCTGTTTTTT	CASSFGTSGGELFF
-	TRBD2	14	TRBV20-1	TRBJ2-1	TGCAGTGCTAGAATAGCGGGAAGATACAATGAGCAGTTCTTC	CSARIAGRYNEQFF
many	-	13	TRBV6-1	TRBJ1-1	TGTGCCAGCAGTGATGGGGTTAGTACTGAAGCTTTCTTT	CASSDGVSTEAFF
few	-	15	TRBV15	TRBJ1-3	TGTGCCACCAGCAGACAGGGAGCCTCTGGAAACACCATATATTTT	CATSRQGASGNTIYF
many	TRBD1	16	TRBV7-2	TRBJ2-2	TGTGCCAGCAGCCGCGGCGACAGGGGAAGGTCCGGGGAGCTGTTTTTT	CASSRGDRGRSGELFF
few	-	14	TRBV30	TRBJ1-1	TGTGCCTGGACCTTCCCGTCGGGCGGAGGTGAAGCTTTCTTT	CAWTFPSGGGEAFF
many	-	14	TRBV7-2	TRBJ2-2	TGTGCCAGCAGCTCGGGACGTAACACCGGGGAGCTGTTTTTT	CASSSGRNTGELFF
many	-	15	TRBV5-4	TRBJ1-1	TGTGCCAGCAGCCGGGGGGGGGGAGTGAACACTGAAGCTTTCTTT	CASSRGGGVNTEAFF
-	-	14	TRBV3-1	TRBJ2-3	TGTGCCAGCAGCCAACTATCTAGCACAGATACGCAGTATTTT	CASSQLSSTDTQYF
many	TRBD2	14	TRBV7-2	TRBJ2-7	TGTGCCAGCAGTCGAGGGACTAGCGCCTACGAGCAGTACTTC	CASSRGTSAYEQYF
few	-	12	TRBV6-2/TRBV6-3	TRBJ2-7	TGTGCCAGCAGGGAGTCTGGGGACGAGCAGTACTTC	CASRESGDEQYF
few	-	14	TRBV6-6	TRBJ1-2	TGTGCCAGCAGTTCGATTGTGGACCTCTATGGCTACACCTTC	CASSSIVDLYGYTF
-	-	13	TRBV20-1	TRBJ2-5	TGCAGTGCTAGACCCGCTAGTCCAGAGACCCAGTACTTC	CSARPASPETQYF